Listed below are T cell receptor beta chains from one sample, sequenced in a study of cytomegalovirus exposure and HLA in healthy donors. TCRdb's table, derived via immunoSEQ multiplex PCR, lists solely in-frame clones and lacks some. This sample has about 130,000 clones, with 65% to 80% found just once. Sequencing was carried out using PBMCs. The receptors come from a man between 35 and 55 years old in good health and CMV-seronegative. Both conserved end residues are part of each CDR3. The order of the fields is D gene, J gene, V gene, CDR3 protein. D genes are given only for firm matches.

.,TRBJ1-1,TRBV5-1,CASSTPTEGTEAFF
.,TRBJ2-5,TRBV27,CASSAGSETQYF
.,TRBJ2-5,TRBV20-1,CSAREGETQYF
TRBD1,TRBJ1-1,TRBV5-4,CASSLIEGVTGQAFF
.,TRBJ1-5,TRBV28,CASSFAGAWNQPQHF
TRBD2,TRBJ2-3,TRBV7-9,CASRGLAGGGDTQYF
TRBD1,TRBJ2-7,TRBV6-5,CASSSGTGGSHEQYF
TRBD2,TRBJ2-1,TRBV5-1,CASSIGLATYNEQFF
.,TRBJ1-5,TRBV19,CASRGVNQPQHF
.,TRBJ2-2,TRBV4-2,CASSQGFGLAGNTGELFF
.,TRBJ1-1,TRBV9,CASSGEGRAGRDTEAFF
TRBD1,TRBJ1-2,TRBV6-5,CASSSQGDLLGYTF
.,TRBJ2-6,TRBV9,CASSALYRAANVLTF
.,TRBJ2-4,TRBV7-2,CASSLERQNIQYF
TRBD1,TRBJ2-7,TRBV7-9,CASSLAMGQEAYEQYF
.,TRBJ2-3,TRBV6-4,CASSDSSSQSTDTQYF
.,TRBJ1-2,TRBV7-8,CASSLVGGDGYTF
TRBD1,TRBJ1-1,TRBV13,CASSPGTGYMNTEAFF
.,TRBJ2-7,TRBV30,CAWSRQFYEQYF
.,TRBJ2-2,TRBV30,CAWRRRGPTNTGELFF
TRBD1,TRBJ2-7,TRBV4-3,CASSQGDRASYEQYF
TRBD2,TRBJ2-2,TRBV6-1,CASPASGRSPVELFF
.,TRBJ1-5,TRBV7-6,CASSLQGADQPQHF
.,TRBJ1-4,TRBV28,CASREGGRSNEKLFF